In its sample, the clone carrying this TCR beta chain was seen many times. This sample stems from a study of blood T cells in healthy people across ages. Germline lookup yields CDR1 SGHTA and CDR2 FQGNSA. V was clipped by 5 bases and J by 7 bases; unmatched bases: 8. The CDR3 is made up of 14 amino acids. A sample-barcoded 5' primer and a J-beta primer mix were used in a second PCR of about 7 to 12 cycles. Via MiXCR, TCRdb re-called the 5' RACE reads, giving one row per CDR3 protein. The data show hundreds of thousands of distinct CDR3 sequences, about 42% seen once. The source is a man aged 55 to 70 in good health. Sequencing was done on a sample of blood. This rearrangement joins TRBV7-2 to TRBJ2-1, with 7 bases fitting TRBD2. The CDR3, as DNA: TGTGCCAGCAGCCGAGTACAGCGGGGTAATGAGCAGTTCTTC. This translates into CASSRVQRGNEQFF.